The 10 T cell receptor beta chains below were found in one sample sequenced in a study of T-cell reconstitution after alpha-beta-depleted transplantation in children. Molecular barcoding with unique molecular identifiers was used for the TCRbeta library. TCRdb ran MiXCR on the PCR reads and lists one entry per CDR3 protein. Altogether approximately 230,000 distinct CDR3 sequences are present, roughly a quarter being singletons, with the ten largest covering more than 4.5%. Specimen: PBMCs, mostly from graft donor cells, collected 360 days after TCRalphabeta/CD19-depleted stem cell transplant. These receptors came from a female patient between 2 and 15 years old who had a stem cell transplant for congenital amegakaryocytic thrombocytopenia, so the T cells may come from the graft donor.

This clonotype was recorded a few times. The chain uses TRBV7-2 and TRBJ2-3; D is undetermined. The length of the CDR3 is 15 residues. The V gene lost 2 bases and the J gene lost 4 bases, with 13 bases spanning the gap. Germline CDR1 SGHTA, CDR2 FQGNSA. CDR3 DNA: TGTGCCAGCAGCTTAATGATAGGCCCCGCAGATACGCAGTATTTT. Translated: CASSLMIGPADTQYF.

This clonotype occurred many times. The chain couples TRBV12-3 or TRBV12-4 to TRBJ2-4; 8 nucleotides match TRBD1. V trimming: 5 bases; J trimming: 7 bases; junction bases outside the gene matches: 13. CDR3 length: 16 amino acids. CDR3 in DNA: TGTGCCAGCAGTGGTTCCGGGACAGGACTTCGGAACATTCAGTACTTC. As protein: CASSGSGTGLRNIQYF.

This clonotype has more than one count but fewer than ten. CDR3: CASSIMALNTEAFF. Written as DNA, the CDR3 is TGTGCCAGTAGTATTATGGCACTGAACACTGAAGCTTTCTTT. The chain recombines TRBV19 with TRBJ1-1; no reliable D call. The ends were cut back, 3 bases at V and 0 bases at J, with 8 bases in the middle. Germline-derived CDR1 and CDR2 are LNHDA and SQIVND (reference sequence). This CDR3 is built from 14 residues.

The V and J genes are TRBV12-3 or TRBV12-4 and TRBJ1-3; 8 positions match TRBD1. V was clipped by 5 bases and J by 4 bases; unmatched bases: 4. CDR3 length: 14 residues. CDR3 sequence reads: CASSPGTGGNTIYF. The CDR3 DNA follows: TGTGCCAGCAGTCCCGGGACAGGCGGAAACACCATATATTTT.

This clonotype was seen repeatedly, ten times or more. The DNA of the CDR3 is TGTGCCAGCAGTTTATCACAGGGTGGGCAGCCCCAGCATTTT. Its translation: CASSLSQGGQPQHF. This chain links TRBV12-3 or TRBV12-4 with TRBJ1-5; the D gene is possibly TRBD1 (6 bases). Between the trimmed V and J ends, which lost 2 bases and 7 bases, there was a span of 12 bases. The CDR3 contains 14 residues.

The chain uses TRBV12-3 or TRBV12-4 and TRBJ2-3, with D unresolved. Deletions cut 7 bases from V and 2 bases from J, with 19 bases between. The CDR3 has 16 residues. The CDR3, as DNA: TGTGCCAGCAAACCTACCCACCCGGGTTCCACAGATACGCAGTATTTT. Translating it yields CASKPTHPGSTDTQYF.

The J gene is TRBJ1-1, the V gene TRBV29-1; 7 nucleotides match TRBD1. This CDR3 has 15 residues. Per the germline V gene, CDR1 is SQVTM and CDR2 is ANQGSEA. J was trimmed by 0 bases and V by 5 bases; bases with no gene match: 9. The CDR3 here is CSVYGDRVLNTEAFF. CDR3 nucleotides: TGCAGCGTTTACGGGGACAGAGTTTTGAACACTGAAGCTTTCTTT.

This chain connects TRBV5-5 to TRBJ1-1; D is perhaps TRBD1 (5 bases). Germline V CDR1 and CDR2: SGHKS, YYEKEE (reference sequence). V was shortened by 2 bases and J by 1 base, with 9 bases between the two germline ends. The CDR3 sequence is 14 residues long. CDR3 sequence reads: CASSFGDSNTEAFF. CDR3 nucleotide sequence: TGTGCCAGCAGCTTTGGGGACTCGAACACTGAAGCTTTCTTT.

This clonotype was observed a few times. The J gene is TRBJ1-6, the V gene TRBV4-1, with D uncertain. Germline V gene data show CDR1 as MGHRA and CDR2 as YSYEKL. V lost 4 bases, J lost 7 bases, and 14 bases lay in between. The CDR3 loop spans 15 amino acids. CDR3 bases: TGCGCCAGCAGCCCCAGGCGGTCTCTAAATTCACCCCTCCACTTT. Its translation: CASSPRRSLNSPLHF.

The rearrangement joins TRBV18 to TRBJ2-7; D is ambiguous. CDR1 and CDR2 (germline): KGHSH, LQKENI. V lost 2 bases to trimming and J lost 3 bases, with 5 bases between them. The CDR3 sequence is 12 residues long. The CDR3 protein is CASSPGSYEQYF. CDR3 nucleotides: TGTGCCAGCTCACCAGGCAGCTACGAGCAGTACTTC.